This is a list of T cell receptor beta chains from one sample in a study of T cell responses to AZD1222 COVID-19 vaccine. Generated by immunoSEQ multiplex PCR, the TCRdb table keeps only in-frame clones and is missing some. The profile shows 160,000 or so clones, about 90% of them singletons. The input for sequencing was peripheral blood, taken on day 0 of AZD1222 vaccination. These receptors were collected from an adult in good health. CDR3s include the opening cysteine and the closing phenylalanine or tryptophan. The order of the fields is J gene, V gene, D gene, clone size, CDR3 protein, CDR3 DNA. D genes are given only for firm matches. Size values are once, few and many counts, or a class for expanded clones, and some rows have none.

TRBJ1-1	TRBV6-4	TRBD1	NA	CASRAQTGGGTEAFF	TGTGCCAGCAGAGCCCAGACAGGGGGCGGCACTGAAGCTTTCTTT
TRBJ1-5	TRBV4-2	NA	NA	CASSQEAPGRGSSNQPQHF	TGTGCCAGCAGCCAAGAGGCCCCGGGCAGGGGATCAAGCAATCAGCCCCAGCATTTT
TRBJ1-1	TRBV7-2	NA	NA	CASSLLRAGEDTEAFF	TGTGCCAGCAGCTTACTGAGGGCCGGGGAAGACACTGAAGCTTTCTTT
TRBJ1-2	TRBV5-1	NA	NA	CASSLVGGSDYGYTF	TGCGCCAGCAGCTTGGTCGGTGGCTCAGACTATGGCTACACCTTC
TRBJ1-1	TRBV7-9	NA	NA	CASSLTEEAFF	TGTGCCAGCAGCTTGACAGAAGAAGCTTTCTTT
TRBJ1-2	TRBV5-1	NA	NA	CASSLGEIYGYTF	TGCGCCAGCAGCCTCGGGGAGATCTATGGCTACACCTTC
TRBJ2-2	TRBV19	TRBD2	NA	CASSLAGGTGELFF	TGTGCCAGTAGTCTAGCGGGGGGCACCGGGGAGCTGTTTTTT
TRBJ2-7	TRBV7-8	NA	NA	CASSLGGGTLNSYEQYF	TGTGCCAGCAGCTTAGGGGGGGGGACACTTAATTCCTACGAGCAGTACTTC
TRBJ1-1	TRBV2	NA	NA	CASSSSGSRTFF	TGTGCCAGCAGTTCATCCGGGAGCAGGACTTTCTTT
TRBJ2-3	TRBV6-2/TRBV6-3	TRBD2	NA	CASSTGTSGVTDTQYF	TGTGCCAGCAGTACCGGGACTAGCGGGGTCACAGATACGCAGTATTTT
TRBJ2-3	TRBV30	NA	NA	CAWRGRISTDTQYF	TGTGCCTGGAGGGGGAGGATAAGCACAGATACGCAGTATTTT
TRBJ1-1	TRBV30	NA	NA	CAWSSSNTEAFF	TGTGCCTGGAGTAGCTCGAACACTGAAGCTTTCTTT
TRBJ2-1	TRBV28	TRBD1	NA	CASRAGTGAYNEQFF	TGTGCCAGCAGGGCCGGGACAGGGGCCTACAATGAGCAGTTCTTC
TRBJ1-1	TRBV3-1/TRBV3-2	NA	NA	CASSQERIRSEAFF	TGTGCCAGCAGCCAAGAGAGAATCAGGAGTGAAGCTTTCTTT
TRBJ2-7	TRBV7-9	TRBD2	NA	CASSLGLREPTYEQYF	TGTGCCAGCAGCTTAGGGCTGCGGGAGCCTACCTACGAGCAGTACTTC
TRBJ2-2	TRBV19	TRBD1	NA	CASSSGTVNTGELFF	TGTGCCAGTAGTTCCGGGACAGTAAACACCGGGGAGCTGTTTTTT
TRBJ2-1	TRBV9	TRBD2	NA	CASSVAWTSNNEQFF	TGTGCCAGCAGCGTAGCTTGGACTAGCAACAATGAGCAGTTCTTC
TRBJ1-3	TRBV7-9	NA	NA	CASSPGTGGGNTIYF	TGTGCCAGCAGCCCTGGGACCGGTGGGGGAAACACCATATATTTT
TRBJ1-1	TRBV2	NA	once	CASSPDAFF	TGTGCCAGCAGCCCGGATGCTTTCTTT
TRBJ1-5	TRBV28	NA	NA	CASSFISSNQPQHF	TGTGCCAGCAGTTTCATCAGTAGCAATCAGCCCCAGCATTTT
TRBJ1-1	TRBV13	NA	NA	CASSLKGVWNTEAFF	TGTGCCAGCAGTTTAAAGGGGGTGTGGAACACTGAAGCTTTCTTT
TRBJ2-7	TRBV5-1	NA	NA	CASSKGPTEQYF	TGCGCCAGCAGCAAGGGCCCCACCGAGCAGTACTTC
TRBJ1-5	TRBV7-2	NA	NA	CASSLGGSQPQHF	TGTGCCAGCAGCTTAGGAGGGAGTCAGCCCCAGCATTTT
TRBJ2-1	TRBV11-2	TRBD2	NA	CASRTGTSGPYNEQFF	TGTGCCAGCAGAACCGGGACTAGCGGCCCCTACAATGAGCAGTTCTTC
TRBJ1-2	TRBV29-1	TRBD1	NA	CSAPGQGPYGYTF	TGCAGCGCCCCGGGACAGGGGCCCTATGGCTACACCTTC
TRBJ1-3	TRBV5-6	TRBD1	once	CASSSTGAGNTIYF	TGTGCCAGCAGCTCGACAGGGGCTGGAAACACCATATATTTT
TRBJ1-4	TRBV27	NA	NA	CASSPKDYREEKLFF	TGTGCCAGCAGTCCCAAGGACTATCGGGAGGAAAAACTGTTTTTT
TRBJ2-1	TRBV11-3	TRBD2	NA	CASSFSGGADEQFF	TGTGCCAGCAGCTTTAGCGGGGGGGCCGATGAGCAGTTCTTC
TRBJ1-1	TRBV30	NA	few	CAWQQGLAAFF	TGTGCCTGGCAACAGGGTCTGGCAGCTTTCTTT
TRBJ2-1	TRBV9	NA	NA	CASSAGEGEINEQFF	TGTGCCAGCAGCGCCGGGGAGGGGGAGATCAATGAGCAGTTCTTC
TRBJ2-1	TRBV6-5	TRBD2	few	CASILAGGLHEQFF	TGTGCCAGCATCCTAGCGGGAGGGCTTCATGAGCAGTTCTTC
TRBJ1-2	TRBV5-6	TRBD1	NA	CASSSNGQGNYGYTF	TGTGCCAGCAGCTCTAATGGACAGGGGAACTATGGCTACACCTTC
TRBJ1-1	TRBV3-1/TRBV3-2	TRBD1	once	CAGSQGQGNTEAFF	TGTGCCGGCAGCCAGGGACAGGGCAACACTGAAGCTTTCTTT
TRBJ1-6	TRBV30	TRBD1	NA	CAWGGTASPLHF	TGTGCCTGGGGGGGGACAGCTTCACCCCTCCACTTT
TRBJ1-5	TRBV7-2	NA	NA	CASSLGRGGFGDQPQHF	TGTGCCAGCAGCCTGGGGAGGGGGGGTTTTGGCGATCAGCCCCAGCATTTT
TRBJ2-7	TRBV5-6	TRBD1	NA	CASSLGQVAYEQYF	TGTGCCAGCAGCTTAGGACAGGTGGCCTACGAGCAGTACTTC
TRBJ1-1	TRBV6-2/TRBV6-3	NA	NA	CASSPGLEAFF	TGTGCCAGCAGTCCAGGTTTGGAAGCTTTCTTT